These 19 T cell receptor beta chains came from one sample sequenced in a study of T cells in Graves' hyperthyroidism and ophthalmopathy. TCR beta CDR3 regions were amplified from RNA transcripts. The HTBI primer set was used in a first-round RT-PCR of the TCR CDR3. From the multiplex PCR reads, TCRdb called clonotypes with MiXCR, one entry per CDR3 protein. Among under 450,000 distinct CDR3 sequences listed, approximately 14% were seen once. The sample was blood. The receptors originated from a woman under 30 with Graves' hyperthyroidism.

In its sample, this clonotype was seen many times. The V gene is TRBV28, the J gene TRBJ2-7; D ambiguous. Germline V gene data show CDR1 as MDHEN and CDR2 as SYDVKM. The length of the CDR3 is 11 residues. V was cut by 6 bases and J by 6 bases, with 9 bases left in between. The CDR3 coding sequence is TGTGCCAGCAGCAGGCTAGGCGAGCAGTACTTC. Translation: CASSRLGEQYF.

This clonotype has a count of ten or more. The CDR3 DNA reads TGTGCCAGCAGTGAAGAGGGCGTCGGTGAAAAACTGTTTTTT. Its translation is CASSEEGVGEKLFF. The chain has TRBV2 and TRBJ1-4; D gene unclear. V was pared by 1 base and J by 7 bases, with 10 bases between. Germline V gives CDR1 SNHLY, CDR2 FYNNEI. This CDR3 region has 14 residues.

Many counts were recorded for this clonotype. The rearrangement joins TRBV3-1 to TRBJ1-4; D possibly corresponds to TRBD1 (5 bases). The ends were cut back, 1 base at V and 6 bases at J, with 21 bases in the middle. Germline V gene sequence: CDR1 LGHDT, CDR2 YNNKEL (reference sequence). This CDR3 is built from 18 residues. CDR3: CASSQGWEGSLLDEKLFF. The CDR3 DNA follows: TGTGCCAGCAGCCAAGGCTGGGAGGGGAGCCTTCTGGATGAAAAACTGTTTTTT.

V and J are TRBV15 and TRBJ1-3; no reliable D call. Deletions cut 9 bases from V and 3 bases from J, with 9 bases between. CDR3 size: 12 residues. Germline V gene lookup returns CDR1 LNHNV and CDR2 YYDKDF (reference sequence). The CDR3 DNA sequence: TGTGCCACTGGACCTTATGGAAACACCATATATTTT. Protein: CATGPYGNTIYF.

This clonotype occurred many times. The V gene is TRBV7-2, the J gene TRBJ1-2, with a weak D call TRBD1 (5 bases). This CDR3 contains 16 residues. V lost 5 bases, J lost 2 bases, and 18 bases lay in between. Germline loops: CDR1 SGHTA, CDR2 FQGNSA. CDR3 sequence: CASSRERQTTNYGYTF. The CDR3 DNA is TGTGCCAGCAGCCGTGAGAGACAGACAACCAACTATGGCTACACCTTC.

This clonotype has at least ten counts. The J gene is TRBJ1-2, the V gene TRBV12-3 or TRBV12-4; 9 positions agree with TRBD1. The CDR3 loop spans 14 amino acids. V shed 4 bases and J 8 bases; nucleotides not matched to a gene: 8. The CDR3 DNA follows: TGTGCCAGCAGTTCACCGGGACAGGGTAAAGGCTACACCTTC. It yields the protein CASSSPGQGKGYTF.

This clonotype has ten or more counts. The CDR3 coding sequence is TGTGCCAGCAGTGGACAGGGTGGGATCACCTACGAGCAGTACTTC. Protein: CASSGQGGITYEQYF. The chain is built from TRBV2 and TRBJ2-7, with 7 bases aligning to TRBD1. Germline-derived CDR1 and CDR2 are SNHLY and FYNNEI. J lost 2 bases, V lost 4 bases, and 8 bases had no gene match. The CDR3 has 15 amino acids.

The chain uses TRBV5-8 and TRBJ2-7; the D gene is possibly TRBD1 (7 bases). The germline V gene encodes CDR1 SGHTS and CDR2 YDEGEE. V was cut by 5 bases and J by 1 base, with 13 bases left in between. The length of the CDR3 is 14 residues. The DNA of the CDR3 is TGTGCCAGCAGAGGGGGGACAGAGTCCTACGAGCAGTACTTC. Protein: CASRGGTESYEQYF.

This clonotype was recorded at least ten times. This chain uses TRBV10-3 with TRBJ2-3; D remains ambiguous. Germline CDR1 reads ENHRY; CDR2 reads SYGVKD. This CDR3 has 13 amino acids. V was clipped by 0 bases and J by 1 base, with 2 bases between them. The CDR3: CAISESGTDTQYF. CDR3 nucleotides: TGTGCCATCAGTGAGTCGGGCACAGATACGCAGTATTTT.

The chain uses TRBV7-9 and TRBJ2-2, with D perhaps matching TRBD1 (5 bases). This CDR3 comprises 15 residues. V was shortened by 1 base and J by 3 bases, with 9 bases between the two germline ends. Germline V gives CDR1 SEHNR, CDR2 FQNEAQ (reference sequence). As DNA, the CDR3 is TGTGCCAGCAGCTTAGAGGGGCTAGACACCGGGGAGCTGTTTTTT. Translated, it gives CASSLEGLDTGELFF.

In its sample, this clonotype was seen many times. The chain has TRBV20-1 and TRBJ2-7; 7 nucleotides line up with TRBD2. The junction had 14 bases not matched to a gene; V was cut back by 1 base and J by 2 bases. Germline-derived CDR1 and CDR2 are DFQATT and SNEGSKA (reference sequence). The CDR3 extends over 17 amino acids. The chain's CDR3 is CSARVVREGLRTYEQYF. The CDR3 nucleotides read TGCAGTGCTAGAGTCGTTAGGGAGGGCCTTCGAACCTACGAGCAGTACTTC.

This clonotype appeared a single time. The genes are TRBV19 and TRBJ2-1; TRBD2 matches at 8 bases. V was pared by 3 bases and J by 0 bases, with 7 bases of the junction left unmatched. This CDR3 is 17 amino acids long. From germline, CDR1 is LNHDA and CDR2 SQIVND (reference sequence). The CDR3 is CASSISSGASSYNEQFF. In DNA form, the CDR3 reads TGTGCCAGTAGTATTAGTAGCGGGGCGAGCTCCTACAATGAGCAGTTCTTC.

In its sample, this clonotype was seen many times. The rearrangement uses TRBV6-1 and TRBJ2-7, with D maybe TRBD2 (6 bases). The CDR3 has 14 amino acids. Per the germline V gene, CDR1 is MNHNS and CDR2 is SASEGT. The ends were cut back, 7 bases at V and 2 bases at J, with 15 bases in the middle. CDR3 loop: CASTLSGLAYEQYF. CDR3 in DNA: TGTGCCAGCACTCTAAGCGGGCTAGCCTACGAGCAGTACTTC.

The J gene is TRBJ2-1, the V gene TRBV5-1; no clear D gene. Trimming stripped 0 bases from V and 5 bases from J, with 9 bases between. The CDR3 length is 14 residues. CDR1 and CDR2 (germline): SGHRS, YFSETQ. The CDR3 DNA reads TGCGCCAGCAGCTTGGGCCAAAGCCACAATGAGCAGTTCTTC. Amino acid sequence: CASSLGQSHNEQFF.

The genes are TRBV20-1 and TRBJ1-5, with D tentatively TRBD1 (6 bases). The CDR3 is made up of 17 amino acids. CDR1 and CDR2 from the germline V gene are DFQATT and SNEGSKA (reference sequence). V was pared by 5 bases and J by 0 bases, with 20 bases between. CDR3 nucleotide sequence: TGCAGTGCTGGGCGGGACACGGACTTTTATAGCAATCAGCCCCAGCATTTT. Translating gives CSAGRDTDFYSNQPQHF.

Ten or more counts support this clonotype. The chain joins TRBV6-1 to TRBJ2-7; tentatively, D is TRBD1 or TRBD2 (5 bases each). CDR3 length: 16 residues. Trimming stripped 6 bases from V and 0 bases from J, with 18 bases between. Looked up from germline, CDR1 is MNHNS and CDR2 is SASEGT. CDR3 DNA: TGTGCCAGCAGGGCGAAGTCGGGGCAGGTCTCCTACGAGCAGTACTTC. It specifies CASRAKSGQVSYEQYF.

The sample holds many counts of this clonotype. The chain carries TRBV10-1 and TRBJ2-7; D gene ambiguous. The V end was cut by 0 bases, the J end by 6 bases, with 9 bases between. The CDR3 contains 13 residues. From germline, CDR1 is WNHNN and CDR2 SYGVQD (reference sequence). Written as DNA, the CDR3 is TGCGCCAGCAGTGAGTCCGTCTCTGGCGAGCAGTACTTC. It yields the protein CASSESVSGEQYF.

This clonotype was recorded at least ten times. The chain recombines TRBV3-1 with TRBJ2-5, with unresolved D. Trimming pared 3 bases from V and 4 bases from J, leaving 9 bases between. Per the germline V gene, CDR1 is LGHDT and CDR2 is YNNKEL (reference sequence). This CDR3 has 13 amino acids. CDR3 loop: CASSHLSRETQYF. The CDR3 region has the DNA TGTGCCAGCAGCCATCTCTCGAGAGAGACCCAGTACTTC.

This clonotype was counted ten times or more. The chain links TRBV18 to TRBJ2-5; D remains unclear. V lost 4 bases to trimming and J lost 5 bases, with 17 bases between them. Germline values: CDR1 KGHSH, CDR2 LQKENI. CDR3 length: 15 residues. The CDR3 DNA is TGTGCCAGCTCACAACGCCCTTCGTCCGGGGAGACCCAGTACTTC. This encodes CASSQRPSSGETQYF.